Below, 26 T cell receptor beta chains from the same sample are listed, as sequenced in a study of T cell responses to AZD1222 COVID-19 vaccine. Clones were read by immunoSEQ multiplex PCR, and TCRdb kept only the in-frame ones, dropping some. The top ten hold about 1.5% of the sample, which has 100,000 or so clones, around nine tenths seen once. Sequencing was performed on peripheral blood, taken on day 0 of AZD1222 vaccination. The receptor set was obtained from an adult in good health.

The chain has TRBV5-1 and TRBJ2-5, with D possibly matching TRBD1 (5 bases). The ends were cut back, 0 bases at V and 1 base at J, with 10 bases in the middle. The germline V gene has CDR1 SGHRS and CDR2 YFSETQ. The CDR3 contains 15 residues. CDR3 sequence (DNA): TGCGCCAGCAGCTTGGGACAGATAGTCCAAGAGACCCAGTACTTC. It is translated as CASSLGQIVQETQYF.

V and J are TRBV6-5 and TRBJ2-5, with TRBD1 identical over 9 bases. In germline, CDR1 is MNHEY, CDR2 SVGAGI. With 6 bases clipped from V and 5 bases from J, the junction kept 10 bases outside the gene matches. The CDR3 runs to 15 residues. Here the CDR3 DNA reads TGTGCCAGCAGAGGAACAGGGGGCGCGGGGGAGACCCAGTACTTC. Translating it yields CASRGTGGAGETQYF.

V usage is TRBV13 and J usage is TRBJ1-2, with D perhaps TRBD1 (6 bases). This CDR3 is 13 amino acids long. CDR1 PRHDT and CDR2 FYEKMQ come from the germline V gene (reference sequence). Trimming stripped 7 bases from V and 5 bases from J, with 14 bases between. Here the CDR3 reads CASTRGGSYGYTF. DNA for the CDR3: TGTGCCAGCACCAGGGGAGGATCGTATGGCTACACCTTC.

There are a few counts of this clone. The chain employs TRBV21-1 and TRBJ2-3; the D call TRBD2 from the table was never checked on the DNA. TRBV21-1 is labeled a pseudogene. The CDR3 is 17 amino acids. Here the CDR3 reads CASPPARQGLPTDTQYF. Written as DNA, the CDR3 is TGTGCCAGCCCCCCGGCAAGGCAGGGACTTCCCACAGATACGCAGTATTTT.

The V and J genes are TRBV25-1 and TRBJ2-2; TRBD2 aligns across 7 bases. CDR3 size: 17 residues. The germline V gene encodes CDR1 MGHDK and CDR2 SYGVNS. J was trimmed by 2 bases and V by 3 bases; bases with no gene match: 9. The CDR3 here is CASSDLSRGDNTGELFF. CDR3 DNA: TGTGCCAGCAGTGATTTATCCCGGGGGGATAACACCGGGGAGCTGTTTTTT.

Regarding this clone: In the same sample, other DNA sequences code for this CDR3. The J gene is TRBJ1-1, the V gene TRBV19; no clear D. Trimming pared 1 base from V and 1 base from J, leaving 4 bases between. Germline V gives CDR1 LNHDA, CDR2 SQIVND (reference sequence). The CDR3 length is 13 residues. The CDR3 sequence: CASSIGGNTEAFF. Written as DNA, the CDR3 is TGTGCCAGTAGTATAGGGGGGAACACTGAAGCTTTCTTT.

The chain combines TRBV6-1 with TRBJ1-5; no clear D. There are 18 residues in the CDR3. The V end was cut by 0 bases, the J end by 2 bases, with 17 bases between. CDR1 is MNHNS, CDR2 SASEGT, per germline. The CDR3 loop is CASSEALRIGKGNQPQHF. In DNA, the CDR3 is TGTGCCAGCAGTGAAGCGCTTCGCATAGGGAAGGGCAATCAGCCCCAGCATTTT.

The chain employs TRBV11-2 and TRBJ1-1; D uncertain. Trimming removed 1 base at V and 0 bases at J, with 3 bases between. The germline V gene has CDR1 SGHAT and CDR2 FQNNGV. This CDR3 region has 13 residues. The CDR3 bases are TGTGCCAGCAGCTTAGGACTGAACACTGAAGCTTTCTTT. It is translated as CASSLGLNTEAFF.

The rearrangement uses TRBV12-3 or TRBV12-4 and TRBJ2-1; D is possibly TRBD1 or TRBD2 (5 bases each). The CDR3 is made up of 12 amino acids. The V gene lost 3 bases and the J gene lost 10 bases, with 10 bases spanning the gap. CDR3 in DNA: TGTGCCAGCAGTTTTGGGGGATGGGAGCAGTTCTTC. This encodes CASSFGGWEQFF.

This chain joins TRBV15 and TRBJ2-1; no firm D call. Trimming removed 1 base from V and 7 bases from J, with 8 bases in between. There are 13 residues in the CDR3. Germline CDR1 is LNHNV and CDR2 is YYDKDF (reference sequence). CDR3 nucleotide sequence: TGTGCCACCAGCAGAGCCCTGAGGAATGAGCAGTTCTTC. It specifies CATSRALRNEQFF.

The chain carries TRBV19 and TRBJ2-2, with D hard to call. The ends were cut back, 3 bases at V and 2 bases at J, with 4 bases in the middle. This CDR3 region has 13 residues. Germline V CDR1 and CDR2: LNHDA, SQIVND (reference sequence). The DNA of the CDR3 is TGTGCCAGTAGTATTCCCAACACCGGGGAGCTGTTTTTT. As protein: CASSIPNTGELFF.

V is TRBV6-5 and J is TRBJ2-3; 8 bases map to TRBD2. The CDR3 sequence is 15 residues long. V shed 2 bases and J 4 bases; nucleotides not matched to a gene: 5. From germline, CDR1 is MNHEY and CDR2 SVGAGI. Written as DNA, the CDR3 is TGTGCCAGCAGTTACGACGGGGGGGCGTCAGATACGCAGTATTTT. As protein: CASSYDGGASDTQYF.

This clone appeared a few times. The CDR3 DNA reads TGCGCCAGCAGCTTGGAGGAGACAGGGGGCAACACTGAAGCTTTCTTT. Translating it yields CASSLEETGGNTEAFF. The chain is built from TRBV5-1 and TRBJ1-1; TRBD1 agrees at 10 bases. Trimming removed 0 bases from V and 2 bases from J; junction bases left unmatched: 4. The CDR3 contains 16 residues. Germline CDR1 reads SGHRS; CDR2 reads YFSETQ. Full variable domain (missing parts from reference TRBV5-1 and TRBJ1-1): KAGVTQTPRYLIKTRGQQVTLSCSPISGHRSVSWYQQTPGQGLQFLFEYFSETQRNKGNFPGRFSGRQFSNSRSEMNVSTLELGDSALYLCASSLEETGGNTEAFFGQGTRLTVV.

The CDR3 is CASSVGFDQPQHF. For the CDR3, the DNA is TGTGCCAGCAGCGTGGGTTTCGATCAGCCCCAGCATTTT. J is TRBJ1-5 and V is TRBV6-5; the D is unclear. V lost 6 bases and J 5 bases, leaving 11 bases between the germline ends. The germline V gene encodes CDR1 MNHEY and CDR2 SVGAGI. The CDR3 is 13 amino acids.

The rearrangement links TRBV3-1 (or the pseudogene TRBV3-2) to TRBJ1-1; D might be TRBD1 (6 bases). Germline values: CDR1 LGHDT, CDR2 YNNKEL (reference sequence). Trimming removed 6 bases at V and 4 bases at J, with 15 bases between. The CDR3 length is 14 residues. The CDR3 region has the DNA TGTGCCAGCAGTTCATCCGGGGGCGTCACTGAAGCTTTCTTT. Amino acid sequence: CASSSSGGVTEAFF.

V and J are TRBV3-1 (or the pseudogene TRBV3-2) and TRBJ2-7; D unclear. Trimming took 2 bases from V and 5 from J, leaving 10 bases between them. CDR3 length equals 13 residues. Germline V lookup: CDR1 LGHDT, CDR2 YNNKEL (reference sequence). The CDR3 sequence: CASSQLEENEQYF. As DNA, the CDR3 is TGTGCCAGCAGCCAACTTGAGGAGAACGAGCAGTACTTC.

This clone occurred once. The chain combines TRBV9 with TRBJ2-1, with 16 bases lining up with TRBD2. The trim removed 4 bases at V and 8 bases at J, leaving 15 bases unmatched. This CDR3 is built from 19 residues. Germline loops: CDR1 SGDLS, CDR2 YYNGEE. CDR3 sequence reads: CASSPSRGLAGGPLHEQFF. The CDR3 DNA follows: TGTGCCAGCAGCCCGAGCCGGGGACTAGCGGGGGGGCCATTACATGAGCAGTTCTTC. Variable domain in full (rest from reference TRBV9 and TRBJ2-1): DSGVTQTPKHLITATGQRVTLRCSPRSGDLSVYWYQQSLDQGLQFLIQYYNGEERAKGNILERFSAQQFPDLHSELNLSSLELGDSALYFCASSPSRGLAGGPLHEQFFGPGTRLTVL.

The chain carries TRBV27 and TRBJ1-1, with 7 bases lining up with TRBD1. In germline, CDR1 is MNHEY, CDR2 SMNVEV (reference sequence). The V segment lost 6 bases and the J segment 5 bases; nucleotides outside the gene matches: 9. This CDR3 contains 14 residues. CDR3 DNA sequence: TGTGCCAGCAGACAAGGACAGGACGTTACTGAAGCTTTCTTT. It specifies CASRQGQDVTEAFF.

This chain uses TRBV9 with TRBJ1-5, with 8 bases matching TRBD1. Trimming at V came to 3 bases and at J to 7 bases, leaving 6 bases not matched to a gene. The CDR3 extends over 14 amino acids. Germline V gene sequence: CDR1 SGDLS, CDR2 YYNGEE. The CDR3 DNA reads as TGTGCCAGCAGCGGTGGACAGGGTCGACAGCCCCAGCATTTT. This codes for CASSGGQGRQPQHF.

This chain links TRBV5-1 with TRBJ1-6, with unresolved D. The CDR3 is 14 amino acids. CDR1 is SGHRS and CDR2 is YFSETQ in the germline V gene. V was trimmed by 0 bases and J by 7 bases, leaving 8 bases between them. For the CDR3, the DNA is TGCGCCAGCAGCTTGGGTCGGGCCAATTCACCCCTCCACTTT. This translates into CASSLGRANSPLHF.

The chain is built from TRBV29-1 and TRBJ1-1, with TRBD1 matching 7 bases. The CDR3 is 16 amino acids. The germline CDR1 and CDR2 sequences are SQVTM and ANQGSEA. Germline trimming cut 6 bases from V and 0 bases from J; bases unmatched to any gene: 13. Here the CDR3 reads CSVSGLVGQLNTEAFF. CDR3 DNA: TGCAGCGTATCTGGTTTAGTGGGACAGTTGAACACTGAAGCTTTCTTT.

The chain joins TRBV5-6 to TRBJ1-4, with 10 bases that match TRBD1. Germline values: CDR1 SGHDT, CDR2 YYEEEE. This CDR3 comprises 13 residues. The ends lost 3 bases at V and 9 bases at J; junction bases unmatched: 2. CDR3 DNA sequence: TGTGCCAGCAGCTGGGACAGGGGCCAAAAACTGTTTTTT. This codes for CASSWDRGQKLFF.

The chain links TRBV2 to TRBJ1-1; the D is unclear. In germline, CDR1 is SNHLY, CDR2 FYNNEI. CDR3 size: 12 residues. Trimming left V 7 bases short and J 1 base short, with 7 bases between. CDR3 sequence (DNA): TGTGCCAGCAAGACGCCGAACACTGAAGCTTTCTTT. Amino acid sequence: CASKTPNTEAFF.

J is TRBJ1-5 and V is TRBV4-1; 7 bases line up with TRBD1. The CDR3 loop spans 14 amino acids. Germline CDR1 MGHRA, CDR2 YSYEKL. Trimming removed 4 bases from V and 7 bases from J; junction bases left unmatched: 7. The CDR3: CASSPTGVWQPQHF. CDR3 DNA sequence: TGCGCCAGCAGCCCTACAGGGGTTTGGCAGCCCCAGCATTTT.

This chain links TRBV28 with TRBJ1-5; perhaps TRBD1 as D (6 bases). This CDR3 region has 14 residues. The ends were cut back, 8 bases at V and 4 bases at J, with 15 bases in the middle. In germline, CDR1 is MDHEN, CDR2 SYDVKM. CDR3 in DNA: TGTGCCAGCGCCAGGGGCCGATTGAATCAGCCCCAGCATTTT. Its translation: CASARGRLNQPQHF.

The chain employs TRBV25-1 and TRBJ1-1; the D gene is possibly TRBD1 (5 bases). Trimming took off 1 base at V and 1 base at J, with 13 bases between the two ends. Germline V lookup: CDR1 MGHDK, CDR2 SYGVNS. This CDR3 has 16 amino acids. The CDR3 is CASSELGGTENTEAFF. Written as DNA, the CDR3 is TGTGCCAGCAGTGAATTGGGTGGGACGGAGAACACTGAAGCTTTCTTT.